What follows is one TCR beta chain and its context. J gave up 8 bases and V 8 bases, and 5 bases lay outside the gene matches. The CDR3 has 13 residues. Germline lookup yields CDR1 SNHLY and CDR2 FYNNEI. This entry comes from a study of blood T cell repertoires in COVID-19. Study at large: The samples span acute and convalescent COVID-19 from the United States, Italy and Spain. PBMCs, B-cell-depleted T cells, or T cells were the source of the cDNA or gDNA that made up the material.

As originally analysed: By means of reference gene primer amplification, nucleated cell counts were estimated. Profiled with immunoSEQ multiplex PCR; TCRdb holds only in-frame clones, not every one. V and J calls and clone size come straight from that table; D and trimming were deduced from the DNA. This sample has 90,000 to 120,000 clones, with about three quarters found just once. The TCR was taken from a man aged 65 to 85 with acute or convalescent COVID-19. Sequencing was performed on peripheral blood. This chain joins TRBV2 and TRBJ2-1, with TRBD1 matching 11 bases. The CDR3 coding sequence is TGTGCCAGCCTGGGACAGGGGGTGGATGAGCAGTTCTTC. Residues: CASLGQGVDEQFF.